This T cell receptor (beta chain) was sequenced in a study of T cell repertoires in aging, cancer and after chemotherapy. Background on the study: Glioblastoma patients receiving temozolomide-based therapy gave paired samples before and after chemotherapy.

The template was genomic DNA from peripheral blood, not RNA. TRB rearrangements spanning V, D and J were amplified using mixed TRB-A/B primers. One entry per CDR3 protein results from TCRdb running MiXCR on the multiplex PCR reads. The sample includes around 20,000 distinct CDR3 sequences, roughly 37% of them seen just once. The table lists this clonotype with a few counts. Germline V gives CDR1 LNHDA, CDR2 SQIVND (reference sequence). The CDR3 totals 16 residues. V was shortened by 1 base and J by 2 bases, with 14 bases between the two germline ends. The receptor was derived from a human donor with a solid tumor. The source material was blood. The chain carries TRBV19 and TRBJ1-2, with D unclear. CDR3 in DNA: TGTGCCAGTAGTATAGTTAGGGCCAGGAGAAACTATGGCTACACCTTC. It translates to CASSIVRARRNYGYTF.